Included here is one TCR beta chain sequence, with context. It lacks a known antigen. Base qualities were left out, and no much larger clone turns up one base away. Libraries were built with the immunoSEQ multiplex PCR assay. As stored in TCRdb, this immuneACCESS dataset retains in-frame rearrangements with V and J assigned. A fraction of the clones does not appear; measured against another copy, unresolved V genes explain less than half of the discrepancy, and the remainder lacks a known reason. For this sample the table gives more than 90,000 clones, of which almost 97% were detected only once. About 0.38% of the sample lies in the top ten. This sample is part of a study of technical replicates of blood from a few donors (dated by TCRdb to about 2017). Trimming removed 7 bases from V and 7 bases from J, leaving 23 bases between the germline ends. CDR1 and CDR2, per the germline V gene (reference sequence), are LNHDA and SQIVND. The CDR3 numbers 15 residues from cysteine through phenylalanine. The read is trimmed to its CDR3 DNA, 45 bases read in frame from base 1.

The clonotype comes from a human donor in good health. The chain joins TRBV19 to TRBJ2-7; TRBD1 is a weak D gene call, 6 bases matching. Sequencing was carried out using T cells isolated from PBMCs. The DNA sequence follows: TGTGCCAGTATCGGGGCGAGGGGGTCGGAGAGGGAGCAGTACTTC. It is translated as CASIGARGSEREQYF.